The present entry profiles one T cell receptor beta chain with its context. These data originate in a study of T cells in Graves' hyperthyroidism and ophthalmopathy. V was clipped by 6 bases and J by 7 bases; unmatched bases: 5. This CDR3 comprises 13 residues. Germline assignment: CDR1 MNHNS and CDR2 SASEGT. Ophthalmopathy patients showed a Clinical Activity Score of at least 3, NOSPECS grade of at least 4 and duration under 3 months. TCR beta CDR3 sequences were amplified from RNA transcripts. RT-PCR in the first round (using the HTBI primer set) targeted the TCR CDR3. TCRdb reprocessed the multiplex PCR reads via MiXCR and lists one record per CDR3 protein. This sample has about 500,000 distinct CDR3 sequences, with 15% to 20% found just once.

The source material was blood. This clonotype was obtained from a woman in her thirties with Graves' ophthalmopathy. This chain uses TRBV6-1 with TRBJ2-1, with 8 nucleotides matching TRBD1. The CDR3 here is CASSQGAGNEQFF. The CDR3 bases are TGTGCCAGCAGCCAGGGGGCCGGGAATGAGCAGTTCTTC.